This T cell receptor (beta chain) was observed in a study of CD8+CD57+ T cells in acquired aplastic anemia. The wider study: The study obtained an average of around 2.9 ug of DNA from sorted CD4+ and CD8+ cells. Where healthy donors were concerned, CD4+ cells averaged roughly 11 million reads. Findings and caveats of the study: Overlap between patients and controls comprised about 30 CD8+ CDR3 sequences. Patients did not significantly differ from controls in CD8+ Simpson's diversity.

For CDR3 and TCR beta VDJ profiling, genomic DNA was the template used. Each CDR3 protein gets one entry after TCRdb re-called the reads with MiXCR. The data hold about 400,000 distinct CDR3 sequences, with roughly 64% observed a single time. The V and J ends lost 2 bases and 17 bases respectively, with 10 bases between them. Germline V lookup: CDR1 SGHAT, CDR2 FQNNGV. This CDR3 has 11 residues. In regard to this clonotype: The antigen is not known.

V gene TRBV11-2 combines with J gene TRBJ1-6; the D gene is possibly TRBD1 (5 bases). The sequence derives from a human donor in good health, serving as a control. Input material: sorted CD4+, CD8+, or CD8+CD57+ T cells (not recorded which) from PBMCs. CDR3 DNA: TGTGCCAGCAGCTTACAAGGGGCCTTCCACTTT. Its protein product is CASSLQGAFHF.